This T cell receptor (beta chain) was identified during a study of T cells in Graves' hyperthyroidism and ophthalmopathy. Notes on the study in general: Most thyroid clonotypes that were expanded above 0.001 also turned up in blood.

A word on this clonotype: Antigen unknown. This may come from a read error, since a much larger clone is one base off.

Amplification of TCR beta CDR3 regions used RNA as the template. First-round RT-PCR of the TCR CDR3 relied on the HTBI primer set. One entry per CDR3 protein, called by TCRdb with MiXCR from the multiplex PCR reads. The table records approximately 320,000 distinct CDR3 sequences, approximately 16% of them present only once. The CDR3 covers 15 residues. CDR1 and CDR2 (germline): KGHDR, SFDVKD. The sample consisted of blood. The TCR originated in a man aged 30-40 years with Graves' hyperthyroidism. The V gene is TRBV24-1, the J gene TRBJ2-1; D uncertain. CDR3 residues: CAISGGSSSYNKQFF. DNA of the CDR3: TGTGCCATCTCGGGTGGTTCGAGCTCCTACAATAAGCAGTTCTTC.